A single sample gave rise to the 21 T cell receptor beta chains below, sequenced in a study of cytomegalovirus exposure and HLA in healthy donors. This table comes from immunoSEQ multiplex PCR, and its TCRdb copy is limited to in-frame clones, with some not included. The sample has about 110,000 clones; 88% are singletons. Input material: PBMCs. The source is a woman in her late teens or twenties in good health and CMV-seropositive.

The J gene is TRBJ1-3, the V gene TRBV9, with a possible D match to TRBD1 (5 bases). V was cut by 4 bases and J by 4 bases, with 9 bases left in between. Germline CDR1 SGDLS, CDR2 YYNGEE. CDR3 size: 13 residues. The CDR3 reads CASSLRAGNTIYF. The DNA for the CDR3 is TGTGCCAGCAGCCTCAGGGCAGGAAACACCATATATTTT.

This clone is a singleton in its sample. The chain recombines TRBV9 with TRBJ2-5, with 8 bases that match TRBD1. The J segment lost 1 base and the V segment lost 1 base, leaving 0 bases of the junction unmatched. Germline assignment: CDR1 SGDLS and CDR2 YYNGEE. This CDR3 comprises 14 residues. DNA of the CDR3: TGTGCCAGCAGCGTAACAGGGGGCCAAGAGACCCAGTACTTC. Translation gives CASSVTGGQETQYF.

The V call is TRBV21-1, the J call TRBJ2-7; the table's D call TRBD1 went unverified against the DNA. TRBV21-1 is a pseudogene. This CDR3 is built from 13 residues. The CDR3, as DNA: TGTGCCAGCAGCGCAGACAGGCAGTACGAGCAGTACGTC. It codes for CASSADRQYEQYV.

This clone was counted a single time. J is TRBJ2-7 and V is TRBV2; maybe TRBD1 (5 bases). The germline V gene encodes CDR1 SNHLY and CDR2 FYNNEI. The V end lost 1 base, the J end lost 12 bases, and 16 bases lay between the germline ends. This CDR3 spans 13 amino acids. CDR3 sequence: CASSEVKGRPMYV. In DNA form, the CDR3 reads TGTGCCAGCAGTGAAGTTAAGGGGCGCCCAATGTACGTC.

This clone was counted a single time. The chain recombines TRBV5-6 with TRBJ1-1; 7 bases are shared with TRBD1. With V trimmed by 0 bases and J by 1 base, 3 bases remained unmatched. The CDR3 runs to 15 residues. Germline-derived CDR1 and CDR2 are SGHDT and YYEEEE. The CDR3 reads CASSLAPGGNTEAFF. In DNA form, the CDR3 reads TGTGCCAGCAGCTTGGCCCCAGGGGGGAACACTGAAGCTTTCTTT.

The chain recombines TRBV18 with TRBJ1-2, with TRBD1 identical over 8 bases. V lost 0 bases and J lost 2; bases outside the gene matches: 2. The CDR3 spans 15 residues. Germline V lookup: CDR1 KGHSH, CDR2 LQKENI. The CDR3 spells CASSPPGQANYGYTF. In nucleotides, the CDR3 is TGTGCCAGCTCACCACCGGGACAGGCGAACTATGGCTACACCTTC.

The chain couples TRBV2 to TRBJ2-2; D is unresolved. The V end lost 7 bases, the J end lost 4 bases, and 10 bases lay between the germline ends. CDR1 and CDR2 from the germline V gene are SNHLY and FYNNEI. The CDR3 length is 13 residues. The CDR3 region is CASNWLPTGELFF. The CDR3 coding sequence is TGTGCCAGCAATTGGCTCCCCACCGGGGAGCTGTTTTTT.

V usage is TRBV6-1 and J usage is TRBJ2-5; 11 bases are a match to TRBD1. The germline V gene encodes CDR1 MNHNS and CDR2 SASEGT. V shed 6 bases, J shed 5 bases, and the junction held 5 bases outside the gene matches. The CDR3 is made up of 14 amino acids. Here the CDR3 reads CASSGQGAKETQYF. DNA of the CDR3: TGTGCCAGCAGCGGACAGGGGGCTAAGGAGACCCAGTACTTC.

Comments on this clone: Germline and junction disagree at one end, which may indicate a read error. This chain joins TRBV6-1 and TRBJ1-1, with D unresolved. The CDR3 is made up of 10 amino acids. Germline V gene lookup returns CDR1 MNHNS and CDR2 SASEGT. The CDR3 protein is CASRPSLPRF. CDR3 bases: TGTGCCAGCAGACCTTCACTCCCTCGGTTT.

The chain has TRBV27 and TRBJ1-2; no clear D gene. CDR1 and CDR2 from the germline V gene are MNHEY and SMNVEV (reference sequence). The V gene lost 8 bases and the J gene lost 2 bases, with 12 bases spanning the gap. The CDR3 runs to 13 residues. For the CDR3, the DNA is TGTGCCAGCGCTCCGGGTCCCAACTATGGCTACACCTTC. This encodes CASAPGPNYGYTF.

The chain employs TRBV6-1 and TRBJ1-3; D not certain. The CDR3 has 15 amino acids. Deletions cut 0 bases from V and 1 base from J, with 7 bases between. Germline CDR1 is MNHNS and CDR2 is SASEGT. This chain's CDR3 is CASSEAETSGNTIYF. The CDR3 bases are TGTGCCAGCAGTGAAGCGGAGACGTCTGGAAACACCATATATTTT.

The V gene is TRBV28, the J gene TRBJ2-1; possibly TRBD2 for D (5 bases). This CDR3 comprises 14 residues. With 5 bases removed from V and 4 bases from J, the gap between germline ends came to 12 bases. Germline CDR1 is MDHEN and CDR2 is SYDVKM. The CDR3 bases are TGTGCCAGCAGTGGAGGCTCCCCTTACAATGAGCAGTTCTTC. Its protein is CASSGGSPYNEQFF.

This clone was detected once. The genes are TRBV4-1 and TRBJ1-4; D uncertain. The V end was cut by 4 bases, the J end by 4 bases, with 13 bases between. Per the germline V gene, CDR1 is MGHRA and CDR2 is YSYEKL. There are 15 residues in the CDR3. CDR3 loop: CASSLVQEGNEKLFF. The CDR3, as DNA: TGCGCCAGCAGCCTCGTGCAGGAGGGTAATGAAAAACTGTTTTTT.

The count of this clone is one. V is TRBV9 and J is TRBJ1-2, with TRBD1 matching over 10 bases. V gave up 3 bases and J gave up 3 bases; unmatched junction bases: 5. CDR3 length: 15 residues. Germline CDR1 and CDR2: SGDLS and YYNGEE. The CDR3 DNA follows: TGTGCCAGCAGCGGGGGACAGGGGCTCCACTATGGCTACACCTTC. It is translated as CASSGGQGLHYGYTF.

V gene TRBV7-9 combines with J gene TRBJ1-6; 8 positions match TRBD1. V was pared by 3 bases and J by 14 bases, with 3 bases of the junction left unmatched. The CDR3 sequence is 12 residues long. CDR1 and CDR2 from the germline V gene are SEHNR and FQNEAQ (reference sequence). The CDR3 nucleotides are TGTGCCAGCAGCTTCCGGACAGGGTCCCTCCACTTT. Its translation: CASSFRTGSLHF.

The chain couples TRBV9 to TRBJ2-1, with D perhaps TRBD1 (5 bases). Trimming took off 4 bases at V and 1 base at J, with 12 bases between the two ends. The CDR3 is made up of 15 amino acids. Germline CDR1 is SGDLS and CDR2 is YYNGEE. The DNA for the CDR3 is TGTGCCAGCAGCACAGACCAGGGATCCTACAATGAGCAGTTCTTC. This translates into CASSTDQGSYNEQFF.

This clone was detected only once. The chain uses TRBV29-1 and TRBJ1-2; 7 nucleotides line up with TRBD1. The CDR3 sequence is 15 residues long. Germline V gene sequence: CDR1 SQVTM, CDR2 ANQGSEA. V was pared by 0 bases and J by 4 bases, with 8 bases of the junction left unmatched. The CDR3 loop reads CSVEDRRAGGYGYTF. The CDR3 DNA sequence: TGCAGCGTTGAAGATAGGAGGGCAGGGGGCTATGGCTACACCTTC.

V gene TRBV28 combines with J gene TRBJ2-7; perhaps TRBD1 as D (6 bases). The CDR3 spans 14 residues. V shed 4 bases and J shed 9 bases, with 19 bases lying between them. From germline, CDR1 is MDHEN and CDR2 SYDVKM. CDR3 nucleotide sequence: TGTGCCAGCAGTTCCGGCCCCAGGGGTGACGGGCAGTACGTC. It encodes CASSSGPRGDGQYV.

The rearrangement links TRBV9 to TRBJ2-2; tentatively, D is TRBD1 (5 bases). Between the trimmed V and J ends, which lost 0 bases and 4 bases, there was a span of 13 bases. Germline lookup yields CDR1 SGDLS and CDR2 YYNGEE. The CDR3 contains 16 residues. The CDR3 DNA is TGTGCCAGCAGCGTAGGATGGGGCCTTAGCACCGGGGAGCTGTTTTTT. Amino acids: CASSVGWGLSTGELFF. Supplemented by reference TRBV9 and TRBJ2-2, the full variable domain reads DSGVTQTPKHLITATGQRVTLRCSPRSGDLSVYWYQQSLDQGLQFLIQYYNGEERAKGNILERFSAQQFPDLHSELNLSSLELGDSALYFCASSVGWGLSTGELFFGEGSRLTVL.

The chain carries TRBV28 and TRBJ2-1; D may be TRBD1 (6 bases). CDR1 is MDHEN and CDR2 is SYDVKM in the germline V gene. The CDR3 loop spans 15 amino acids. V was cut by 6 bases and J by 3 bases, with 15 bases left in between. Here the CDR3 reads CASRVGQNFYNEQFF. CDR3 sequence (DNA): TGTGCCAGCAGGGTCGGACAGAATTTCTACAATGAGCAGTTCTTC. The full variable domain, its missing parts supplied by reference TRBV28 and TRBJ2-1, is DVKVTQSSRYLVKRTGEKVFLECVQDMDHENMFWYRQDPGLGLRLIYFSYDVKMKEKGDIPEGYSVSREKKERFSLILESASTNQTSMYLCASRVGQNFYNEQFFGPGTRLTVL.

The rearrangement links TRBV19 to TRBJ2-7, with TRBD2 matching 8 bases. CDR1 and CDR2 from the germline V gene are LNHDA and SQIVND (reference sequence). CDR3 size: 17 residues. V was pared by 1 base and J by 0 bases, with 8 bases of the junction left unmatched. The DNA of the CDR3 is TGTGCCAGTAGTATAGTTCTAGCGGGCCTTCCCTCCTACGAGCAGTACTTC. Its translation: CASSIVLAGLPSYEQYF.